A selection of T cell receptor beta chains follows, all from one sample in a study of blood T cell repertoires in COVID-19. The protocol was immunoSEQ multiplex PCR, while the TCRdb copy is restricted to in-frame clones and leaves out a portion. This table holds just under 95,000 clones, roughly 80% found once. The sample consisted of peripheral blood. These receptors were taken from a man between 50 and 59 years old who had recovered from COVID-19. CDR3s leave out the opening cysteine and the closing phenylalanine or tryptophan. Fields, in order: J gene, clone size, D gene, V gene, CDR3 protein. D genes are given only for firm matches. Clone size is given for some rows only: seen once, a few or many times, or a class if the clone is expanded.

j_call: TRBJ2-6; clone_size: NA; d_call: NA; v_call: TRBV6-5; cdr3_aa: ASSYSSATGANVLT
j_call: TRBJ1-1; clone_size: NA; d_call: NA; v_call: TRBV18; cdr3_aa: ASSPRVSGKDTEAF
j_call: TRBJ2-7; clone_size: NA; d_call: TRBD2; v_call: TRBV6-2/TRBV6-3; cdr3_aa: ASSYSPVPSGRAGYEQY
j_call: TRBJ1-1; clone_size: NA; d_call: NA; v_call: TRBV19; cdr3_aa: ASSRTSGLGNTEAF
j_call: TRBJ2-1; clone_size: NA; d_call: TRBD2; v_call: TRBV7-8; cdr3_aa: ASSLGGSGSRDPNEQF
j_call: TRBJ1-3; clone_size: NA; d_call: NA; v_call: TRBV7-9; cdr3_aa: ASSPRGGNTIY
j_call: TRBJ1-2; clone_size: NA; d_call: TRBD1; v_call: TRBV24-1; cdr3_aa: ATSDRQGAYGYT
j_call: TRBJ1-1; clone_size: NA; d_call: NA; v_call: TRBV5-8; cdr3_aa: ATTWGRGISNTEAF
j_call: TRBJ2-2; clone_size: NA; d_call: NA; v_call: TRBV9; cdr3_aa: ASSTTGNTGELF
j_call: TRBJ2-6; clone_size: NA; d_call: NA; v_call: TRBV13; cdr3_aa: ASSLSRIGSGANVLT
j_call: TRBJ1-3; clone_size: NA; d_call: NA; v_call: TRBV5-1; cdr3_aa: ASSLSNSGNTIY
j_call: TRBJ2-7; clone_size: NA; d_call: NA; v_call: TRBV12-3/TRBV12-4; cdr3_aa: ASSLGRGSEQY
j_call: TRBJ2-1; clone_size: NA; d_call: NA; v_call: TRBV23-1; cdr3_aa: ASSRLESSYNEQF
j_call: TRBJ2-3; clone_size: NA; d_call: TRBD2; v_call: TRBV19; cdr3_aa: ASSIGTSGGWGTDTQY
j_call: TRBJ2-1; clone_size: NA; d_call: NA; v_call: TRBV19; cdr3_aa: ASRESNEQF
j_call: TRBJ2-7; clone_size: few; d_call: TRBD2; v_call: TRBV3-1/TRBV3-2; cdr3_aa: ASSQLGGLARQY
j_call: TRBJ2-3; clone_size: once; d_call: NA; v_call: TRBV6-5; cdr3_aa: ASRYRDFYRTDTQY
j_call: TRBJ1-2; clone_size: NA; d_call: TRBD1; v_call: TRBV18; cdr3_aa: ASSSGQGLRANYGYT
j_call: TRBJ1-1; clone_size: NA; d_call: NA; v_call: TRBV7-2; cdr3_aa: ASSPIGYSNTEAF
j_call: TRBJ2-1; clone_size: once; d_call: TRBD2; v_call: TRBV7-3; cdr3_aa: ASSTSGSYNEQF
j_call: TRBJ2-5; clone_size: few; d_call: TRBD2; v_call: TRBV7-2; cdr3_aa: ASSPGLAESETQY
j_call: TRBJ1-5; clone_size: NA; d_call: NA; v_call: TRBV28; cdr3_aa: ASSPPGGSNQPQH
j_call: TRBJ2-7; clone_size: NA; d_call: NA; v_call: TRBV28; cdr3_aa: ASSQVSVSYEQY
j_call: TRBJ2-5; clone_size: NA; d_call: TRBD2; v_call: TRBV5-1; cdr3_aa: ASSRVAGGVGETQY
j_call: TRBJ2-5; clone_size: NA; d_call: TRBD1; v_call: TRBV29-1; cdr3_aa: SVDPSGTGEY